The source of this T cell receptor beta chain is a study of blood T cell repertoires in COVID-19. Whole-study context: Sites across the United States, Italy and Spain contributed samples from acute and convalescent COVID-19.

V dropped 2 bases and J dropped 2; count of bases not matched to a gene: 1. The CDR3 runs 14 residues. CDR1 is KGHSH, CDR2 LQKENI, per germline. Seattle enrolled patients during active infection and tracked them longitudinally. The authors' processing: Estimated nucleated cell counts came from reference gene primer amplification. The assay was immunoSEQ multiplex PCR, and TCRdb's table has in-frame clones only and misses some. The DNA was the basis for D and trimming; V, J and clone size are from that table. The sample includes fewer than 350,000 clones, about 90% of them seen just once. This sequence joins TRBV18 and TRBJ2-3; TRBD1 aligns across 7 bases. This receptor was obtained from a young woman with COVID-19, enrolled during active disease. The material sequenced was peripheral blood. CDR3 bases: TGTGCCAGCTCACCAGACAGGGCCACAGATACGCAGTATTTT. It codes for CASSPDRATDTQYF.